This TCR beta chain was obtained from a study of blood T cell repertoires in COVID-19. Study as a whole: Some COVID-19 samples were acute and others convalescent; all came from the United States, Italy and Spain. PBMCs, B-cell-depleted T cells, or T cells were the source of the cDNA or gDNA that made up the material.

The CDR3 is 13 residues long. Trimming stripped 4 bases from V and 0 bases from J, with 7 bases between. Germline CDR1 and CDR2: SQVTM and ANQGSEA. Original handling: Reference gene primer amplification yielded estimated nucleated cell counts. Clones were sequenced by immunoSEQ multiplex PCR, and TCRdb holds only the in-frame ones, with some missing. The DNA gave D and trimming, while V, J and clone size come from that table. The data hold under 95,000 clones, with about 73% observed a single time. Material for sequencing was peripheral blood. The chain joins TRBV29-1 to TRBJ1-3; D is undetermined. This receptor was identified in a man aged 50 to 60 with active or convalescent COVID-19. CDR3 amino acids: CSVAVSSGNTIYF. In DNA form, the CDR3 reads TGCAGCGTTGCGGTGAGCTCTGGAAACACCATATATTTT.